This section outlines one TCR beta chain sequence together with its context. Antigen: not known. This sample was included in a study of cytomegalovirus exposure and HLA in healthy donors. This PCR relied on a set of 60 Vbeta primers and 13 Jbeta primers. Measured with immunoSEQ multiplex PCR; TCRdb has only the in-frame clones, and not every one. Its listing shows under 50,000 clones. The V gene end was trimmed by 5 bases and the J gene end by 3 bases; junction bases not matched to a gene: 4. The CDR3 is 14 amino acids. Per the germline V gene, CDR1 is KGHSH and CDR2 is LQKENI. The study's findings and limits: For most TCR beta V segments, an earlier analysis put the productive rate at about 87% or about 30% of the time. Later analysis showed TCR association rates varying by HLA locus, highest for DRB1 and lowest for HLA-C.

The sample comprised PBMCs. V and J are TRBV18 and TRBJ2-4, with TRBD1 matching over 7 bases. The receptor was derived from a male donor in good health and CMV-seronegative. The DNA for the CDR3 is TGTGCCAGCTCAGCCAACAGGGGCAAAAACATTCAGTACTTC. It is translated as CASSANRGKNIQYF.